The 2 T cell receptor beta chains reported below all come from one sample, sequenced in a study of blood T cell repertoires in COVID-19. The data were produced by immunoSEQ multiplex PCR, yet TCRdb's version contains in-frame clones alone and is incomplete. Of about 190,000 clones in the sample, around nine tenths were seen once. Sequencing was carried out using peripheral blood. These TCRs come from a woman in her thirties or forties who had recovered from COVID-19.

The chain has TRBV28 and TRBJ1-4; 8 bases are a match to TRBD1. This CDR3 spans 14 amino acids. After removal of 7 bases from V and 7 bases from J, the junction contained 8 bases not matched to a gene. Germline V CDR1 and CDR2: MDHEN, SYDVKM. The CDR3 DNA is TGTGCCAGCACCCCGGACAGGGCTAGTGAAAAACTGTTTTTT. This translates into CASTPDRASEKLFF. Together with reference TRBV28 and TRBJ1-4, the CDR3 gives the full variable domain: DVKVTQSSRYLVKRTGEKVFLECVQDMDHENMFWYRQDPGLGLRLIYFSYDVKMKEKGDIPEGYSVSREKKERFSLILESASTNQTSMYLCASTPDRASEKLFFGSGTQLSVL.

The chain links TRBV9 to TRBJ2-2; 13 nucleotides align to TRBD2. The CDR3 runs 17 residues. With 3 bases clipped from V and 3 bases from J, the junction kept 5 bases outside the gene matches. Germline V lookup: CDR1 SGDLS, CDR2 YYNGEE. The CDR3 sequence is CASSGWTSGSYTGELFF. The CDR3 DNA reads TGTGCCAGCAGCGGCTGGACTAGCGGGAGTTACACCGGGGAGCTGTTTTTT.